This TCR beta chain was captured by sequencing in a study of T cell responses to AZD1222 COVID-19 vaccine. V dropped 4 bases and J dropped 4 bases, with 17 bases sitting between them. Per the germline V gene, CDR1 is MNHEY and CDR2 is SMNVEV (reference sequence). The CDR3 extends over 16 amino acids. As to this clone: Its antigen is as yet unknown.

Assay used: immunoSEQ multiplex PCR; TCRdb lists only in-frame clones, some missing. The table has under 150,000 clones, around 89% seen once. The study, taken as a whole, reports: A mostly white British donor set with more females was recruited, and clonal diversity was possibly underestimated.

V gene TRBV27 combines with J gene TRBJ1-5, with D uncertain. This receptor was obtained from an adult in good health. The starting material was peripheral blood, obtained on day 0 of AZD1222 vaccination. CDR3 loop: CASSSFSGFPNQPQHF. CDR3 DNA sequence: TGTGCCAGCAGTTCTTTTTCCGGGTTCCCGAATCAGCCCCAGCATTTT.